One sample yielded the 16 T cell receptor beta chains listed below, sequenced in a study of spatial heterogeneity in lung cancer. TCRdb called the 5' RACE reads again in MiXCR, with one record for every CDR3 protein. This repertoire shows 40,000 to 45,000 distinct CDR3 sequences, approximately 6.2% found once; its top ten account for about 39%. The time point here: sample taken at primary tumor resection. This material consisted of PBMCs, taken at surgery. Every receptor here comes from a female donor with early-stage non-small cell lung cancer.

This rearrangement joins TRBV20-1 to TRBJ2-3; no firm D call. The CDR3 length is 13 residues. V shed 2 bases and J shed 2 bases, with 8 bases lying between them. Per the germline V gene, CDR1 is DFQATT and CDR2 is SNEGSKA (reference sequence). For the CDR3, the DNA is TGCAGTGCTAGAATCCAGGCCACAGATACGCAGTATTTT. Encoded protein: CSARIQATDTQYF.

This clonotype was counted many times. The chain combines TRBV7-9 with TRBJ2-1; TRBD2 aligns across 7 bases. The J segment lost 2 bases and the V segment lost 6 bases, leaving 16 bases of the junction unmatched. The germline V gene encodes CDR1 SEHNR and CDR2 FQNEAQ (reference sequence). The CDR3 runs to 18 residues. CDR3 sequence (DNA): TGTGCCAGCAGGGGGAGGGTATACTCGACTTATACCTACAATGAGCAGTTCTTC. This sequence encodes CASRGRVYSTYTYNEQFF.

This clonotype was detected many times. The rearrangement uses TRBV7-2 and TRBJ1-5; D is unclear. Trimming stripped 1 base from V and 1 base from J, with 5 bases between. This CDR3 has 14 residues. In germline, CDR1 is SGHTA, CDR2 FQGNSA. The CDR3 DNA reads TGTGCCAGCAGCTTAGTAGTAAGCAATCAGCCCCAGCATTTT. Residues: CASSLVVSNQPQHF.

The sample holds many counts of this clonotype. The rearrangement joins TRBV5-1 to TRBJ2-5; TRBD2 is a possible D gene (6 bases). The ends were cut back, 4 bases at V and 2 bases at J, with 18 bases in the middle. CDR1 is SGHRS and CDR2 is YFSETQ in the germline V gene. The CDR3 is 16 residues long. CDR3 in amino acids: CASSPRTTGGQETQYF. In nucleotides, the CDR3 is TGCGCCAGCAGCCCTAGGACAACCGGGGGACAAGAGACCCAGTACTTC.

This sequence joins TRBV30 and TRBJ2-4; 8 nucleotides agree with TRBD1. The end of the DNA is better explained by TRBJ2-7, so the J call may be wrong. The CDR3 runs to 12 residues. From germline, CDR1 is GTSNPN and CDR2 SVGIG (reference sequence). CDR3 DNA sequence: TGTGCCTGGAGTCTTGGGACAGGCGAGCAGTACTTC. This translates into CAWSLGTGEQYF.

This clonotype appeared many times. The CDR3: CASSVLAGNSYNEQFF. The DNA of the CDR3 is TGTGCCAGCAGCGTATTAGCGGGGAATTCCTACAATGAGCAGTTCTTC. This rearrangement joins TRBV9 to TRBJ2-1, with 8 bases lining up with TRBD2. CDR3 size: 16 residues. Germline values: CDR1 SGDLS, CDR2 YYNGEE. Losses at the gene ends were 1 base for V and 1 base for J; bases not matched to a gene: 4.

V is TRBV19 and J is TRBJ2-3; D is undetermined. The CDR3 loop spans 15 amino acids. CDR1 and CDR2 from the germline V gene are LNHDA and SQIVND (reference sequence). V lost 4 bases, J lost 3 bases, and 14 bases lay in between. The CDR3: CASSRTPRETDTQYF. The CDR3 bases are TGTGCCAGTAGTAGGACCCCCCGAGAGACAGATACGCAGTATTTT.

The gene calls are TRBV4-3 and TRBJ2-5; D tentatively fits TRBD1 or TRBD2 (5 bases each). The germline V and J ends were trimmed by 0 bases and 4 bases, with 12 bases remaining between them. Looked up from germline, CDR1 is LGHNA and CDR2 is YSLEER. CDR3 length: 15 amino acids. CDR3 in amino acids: CASSQDSGPGETQYF. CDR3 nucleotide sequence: TGCGCCAGCAGCCAAGATTCGGGGCCGGGAGAGACCCAGTACTTC.

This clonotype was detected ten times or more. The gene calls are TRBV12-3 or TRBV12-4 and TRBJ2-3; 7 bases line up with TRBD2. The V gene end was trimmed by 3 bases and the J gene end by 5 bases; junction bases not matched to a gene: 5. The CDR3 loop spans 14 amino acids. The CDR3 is CASSLSLAVDTQYF. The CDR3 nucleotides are TGTGCCAGCAGTTTGAGTCTAGCGGTAGATACGCAGTATTTT.

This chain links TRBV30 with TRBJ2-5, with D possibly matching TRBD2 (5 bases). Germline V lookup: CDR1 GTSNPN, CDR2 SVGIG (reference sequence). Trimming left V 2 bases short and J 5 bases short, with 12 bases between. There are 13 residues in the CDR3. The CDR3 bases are TGTGCCTGGAGTCCAGGCCGGGGTGAGACCCAGTACTTC. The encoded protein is CAWSPGRGETQYF. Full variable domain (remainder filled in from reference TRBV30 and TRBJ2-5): SQTIHQWPATLVQPVGSPLSLECTVEGTSNPNLYWYRQAAGRGLQLLFYSVGIGQISSEVPQNLSASRPQDRQFILSSKKLLLSDSGFYLCAWSPGRGETQYFGPGTRLLVL.

Here the CDR3 DNA reads TGTGCCAGCAGTTACTCCGGACAGAATGGCTACACCTTC. It translates to CASSYSGQNGYTF. The rearrangement uses TRBV6-5 and TRBJ1-2; weak D call: TRBD1 (6 bases). Trimming left V 0 bases short and J 6 bases short, with 8 bases between. The CDR3 runs to 13 residues. The V gene's germline CDR1 is MNHEY and CDR2 SVGAGI.

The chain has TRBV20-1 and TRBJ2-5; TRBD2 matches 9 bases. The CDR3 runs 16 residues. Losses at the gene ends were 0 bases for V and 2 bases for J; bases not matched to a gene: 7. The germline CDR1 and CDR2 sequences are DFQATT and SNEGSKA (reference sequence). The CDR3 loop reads CSARDMASGGQETQYF. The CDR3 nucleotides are TGCAGTGCTAGAGATATGGCCAGCGGGGGGCAAGAGACCCAGTACTTC.

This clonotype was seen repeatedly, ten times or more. In DNA, the CDR3 is TGCAGCGTTGGAGTGAACACTGAAGCTTTCTTT. This encodes CSVGVNTEAFF. The chain combines TRBV29-1 with TRBJ1-1; D is unresolved. The V end lost 4 bases, the J end lost 0 bases, and 3 bases lay between the germline ends. Germline V gene sequence: CDR1 SQVTM, CDR2 ANQGSEA. The CDR3 extends over 11 amino acids.

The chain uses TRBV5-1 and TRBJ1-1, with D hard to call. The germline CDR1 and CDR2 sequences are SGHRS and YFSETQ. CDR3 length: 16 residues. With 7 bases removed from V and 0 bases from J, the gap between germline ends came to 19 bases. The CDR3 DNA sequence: TGCGCCAGCGCTGATCAGATACAGCAAATGAACACTGAAGCTTTCTTT. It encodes CASADQIQQMNTEAFF.

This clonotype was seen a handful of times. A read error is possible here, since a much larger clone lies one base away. Here the CDR3 DNA reads TGTGCCACCAACAGACCCGGACAGGGGCCTAGCACAGATACGCAGTATTTT. Protein: CATNRPGQGPSTDTQYF. This rearrangement joins TRBV15 to TRBJ2-3; TRBD1 aligns across 9 bases. The germline CDR1 and CDR2 sequences are LNHNV and YYDKDF (reference sequence). The CDR3 has 17 residues.

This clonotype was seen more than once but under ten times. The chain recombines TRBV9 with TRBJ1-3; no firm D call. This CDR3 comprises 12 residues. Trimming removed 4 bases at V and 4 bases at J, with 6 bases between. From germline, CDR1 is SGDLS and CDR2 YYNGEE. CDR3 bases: TGTGCCAGCAGCCCCGCCGGAAACACCATATATTTT. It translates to CASSPAGNTIYF.